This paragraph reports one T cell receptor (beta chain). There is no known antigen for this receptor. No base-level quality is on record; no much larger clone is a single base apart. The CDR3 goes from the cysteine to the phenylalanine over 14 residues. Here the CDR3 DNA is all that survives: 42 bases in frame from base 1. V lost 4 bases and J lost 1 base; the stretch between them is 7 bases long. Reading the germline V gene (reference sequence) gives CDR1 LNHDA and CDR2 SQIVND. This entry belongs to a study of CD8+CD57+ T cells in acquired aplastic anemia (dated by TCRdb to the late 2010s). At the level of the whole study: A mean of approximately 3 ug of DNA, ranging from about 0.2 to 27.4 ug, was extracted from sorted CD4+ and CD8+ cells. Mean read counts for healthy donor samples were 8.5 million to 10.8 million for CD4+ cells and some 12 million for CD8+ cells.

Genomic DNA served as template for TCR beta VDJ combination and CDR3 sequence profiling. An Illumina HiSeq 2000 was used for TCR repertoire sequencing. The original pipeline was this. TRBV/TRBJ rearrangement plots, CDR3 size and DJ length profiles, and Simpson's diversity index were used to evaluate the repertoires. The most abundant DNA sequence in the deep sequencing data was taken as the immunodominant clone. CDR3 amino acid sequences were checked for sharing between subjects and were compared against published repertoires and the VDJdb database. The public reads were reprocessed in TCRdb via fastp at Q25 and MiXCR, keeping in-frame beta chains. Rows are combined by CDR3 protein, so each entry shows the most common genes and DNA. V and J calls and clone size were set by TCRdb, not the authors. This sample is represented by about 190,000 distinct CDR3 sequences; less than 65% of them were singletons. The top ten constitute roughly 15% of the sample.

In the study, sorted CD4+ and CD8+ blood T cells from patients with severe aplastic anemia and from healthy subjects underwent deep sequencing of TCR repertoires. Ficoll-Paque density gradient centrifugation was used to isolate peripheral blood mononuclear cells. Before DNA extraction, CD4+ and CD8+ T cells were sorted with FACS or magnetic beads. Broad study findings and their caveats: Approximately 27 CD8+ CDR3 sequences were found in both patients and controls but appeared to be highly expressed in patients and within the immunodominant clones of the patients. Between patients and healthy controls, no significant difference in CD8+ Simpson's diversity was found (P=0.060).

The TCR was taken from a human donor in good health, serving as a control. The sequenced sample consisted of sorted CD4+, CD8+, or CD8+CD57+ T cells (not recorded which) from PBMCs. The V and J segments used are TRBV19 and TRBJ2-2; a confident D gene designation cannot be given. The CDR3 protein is CASSTSMNTGELFF. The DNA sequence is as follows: TGTGCCAGTAGTACGAGCATGAACACCGGGGAGCTGTTTTTT.